The subject of this entry is one T cell receptor beta chain. Germline values: CDR1 MDHEN, CDR2 SYDVKM. The CDR3 sequence is 15 residues long. Trimming stripped 7 bases from V and 5 bases from J, with 21 bases between. The assay was immunoSEQ multiplex PCR, and TCRdb's table has in-frame clones only and misses some. The data show fewer than 200,000 clones, around 83% seen once. This sample is drawn from a study of blood T cell repertoires in COVID-19. Study context: Sites across the United States, Italy and Spain contributed samples from acute and convalescent COVID-19.

This TCR derives from a man aged 35-49 years with acute or convalescent COVID-19. The genes are TRBV28 and TRBJ2-7, with no clear D. Source material: peripheral blood. The CDR3 nucleotides read TGTGCCAGCAACCCCCGGTTGGTCCTTTTTGACGAGCAGTACTTC. This codes for CASNPRLVLFDEQYF.